Presented here are 17 T cell receptor beta chains from one specimen sequenced in a study of CD8+CD57+ T cells in acquired aplastic anemia. Profiles of TCR beta VDJ and CDR3 were generated from a genomic DNA template. TCRdb reprocessed the reads with MiXCR, giving one entry per CDR3 protein. Of 190,000 or so distinct CDR3 sequences listed, less than 50% are singletons. The patients chosen for sequencing had shown expansion of CD8+CD57+ cells (detected by flow cytometry). Sequencing was carried out using sorted CD4+, CD8+, or CD8+CD57+ T cells (not recorded which) from PBMCs. These receptors all come from a human donor with aplastic anemia.

The chain joins TRBV7-3 to TRBJ2-5; D gene unclear. Per the germline V gene, CDR1 is SGHTA and CDR2 is FQGTGA. The CDR3 covers 15 residues. V lost 4 bases to trimming and J lost 0 bases, with 12 bases between them. This CDR3 reads CASSSTGGYQETQYF. CDR3 DNA: TGTGCCAGCAGCTCCACCGGTGGCTACCAAGAGACCCAGTACTTC.

On this clonotype: A much larger clonotype is one base distant, so this may be a read error. CDR3 nucleotide sequence: TGCGCCAGCAGCCAAAATCCCACGCGGGGGAGCACAGATACGCAGTATTTT. Protein product: CASSQNPTRGSTDTQYF. The chain combines TRBV4-3 with TRBJ2-3; 7 bases agree with TRBD2. Per the germline V gene, CDR1 is LGHNA and CDR2 is YSLEER. The CDR3 runs to 17 residues. V lost 2 bases, J lost 0 bases, and 8 bases stayed unmatched.

The V gene is TRBV11-1, the J gene TRBJ2-2; 10 bases line up with TRBD2. V was pared by 2 bases and J by 2 bases, with 2 bases of the junction left unmatched. The CDR3 covers 16 residues. Germline assignment: CDR1 SGHAT and CDR2 FQDESV (reference sequence). The CDR3 spells CASSLLAGANTGELFF. In DNA, the CDR3 is TGTGCCAGCAGCTTACTAGCGGGGGCCAACACCGGGGAGCTGTTTTTT.

The chain carries TRBV15 and TRBJ1-2; TRBD1 matches 8 bases. The CDR3 covers 13 residues. V dropped 3 bases and J dropped 4; count of bases not matched to a gene: 1. Germline CDR1 reads LNHNV; CDR2 reads YYDKDF (reference sequence). CDR3 in amino acids: CATSSGTGYGYTF. As DNA, the CDR3 is TGTGCCACCAGCAGTGGGACAGGCTATGGCTACACCTTC.

In DNA, the CDR3 is TGCGCCAGCAGCCACAACAATGAGCAGTTCTTC. This gives the protein CASSHNNEQFF. This sequence joins TRBV5-1 and TRBJ2-1; D is ambiguous. This CDR3 contains 11 residues. Between the trimmed V and J ends, which lost 4 bases and 5 bases, there was a span of 4 bases. The germline gives CDR1 SGHRS, CDR2 YFSETQ.

A note on this clonotype: This clone may be a read error of a much larger clone one base away. The rearrangement uses TRBV12-3 or TRBV12-4 and TRBJ2-2, with D tentatively TRBD2 (6 bases). There are 14 residues in the CDR3. Here the CDR3 reads CAGSLGGSTGELFF. The CDR3 DNA reads as TGTGCCGGCAGTCTCGGGGGTAGCACCGGGGAGCTGTTTTTT.

The CDR3 sequence is CASTREYYNQPQHF. In DNA form, the CDR3 reads TGTGCCAGTACGAGGGAGTACTATAATCAGCCCCAGCATTTT. The chain carries TRBV19 and TRBJ1-5; no clear D. The CDR3 has 14 residues. Germline loops: CDR1 LNHDA, CDR2 SQIVND (reference sequence). Deletions cut 7 bases from V and 4 bases from J, with 14 bases between.

Concerning this clonotype: Compared with germline, one end of the junction differs, possibly owing to a read error. The rearrangement links TRBV15 to TRBJ1-1; maybe TRBD1 (6 bases). The germline CDR1 and CDR2 sequences are LNHNV and YYDKDF (reference sequence). CDR3 size: 15 residues. The CDR3 coding sequence is TGTGCCACCATGTTCTCTGGACAGCCCAACAATGAAGCTTTCTTT. It is translated as CATMFSGQPNNEAFF.

The chain is built from TRBV10-3 and TRBJ2-1; 9 bases agree with TRBD1. This CDR3 has 15 residues. V lost 6 bases and J lost 0; bases outside the gene matches: 3. CDR1 and CDR2 from the germline V gene are ENHRY and SYGVKD. CDR3 nucleotide sequence: TGTGCCATCAGGGTACAGGGGGCCTCCTACAATGAGCAGTTCTTC. Its translation is CAIRVQGASYNEQFF.

This chain links TRBV5-8 with TRBJ2-7, with TRBD1 matching 9 bases. V trimming: 5 bases; J trimming: 2 bases; junction bases outside the gene matches: 5. CDR1 is SGHTS, CDR2 YDEGEE, per germline. This CDR3 is 14 amino acids long. The CDR3 loop is CASRGTGKPYEQYF. CDR3 bases: TGTGCCAGCAGGGGGACAGGGAAACCCTACGAGCAGTACTTC.

This clonotype occurred many times. This rearrangement joins TRBV7-9 to TRBJ2-5; no definite D call. The length of the CDR3 is 13 residues. Trimming removed 3 bases at V and 2 bases at J, with 7 bases between. The V gene's germline CDR1 is SEHNR and CDR2 FQNEAQ (reference sequence). Written as DNA, the CDR3 is TGTGCCAGCAGCTTCGAAGTACAAGAGACCCAGTACTTC. The encoded protein is CASSFEVQETQYF.

This clonotype was recorded a few times. The chain employs TRBV10-3 and TRBJ2-7; 12 positions agree with TRBD2. J was trimmed by 2 bases and V by 9 bases; bases with no gene match: 8. Germline V lookup: CDR1 ENHRY, CDR2 SYGVKD. The CDR3 has 15 amino acids. CDR3 DNA: TGTGCCATAACGACTAGCGGGGGACAAACCTACGAGCAGTACTTC. As protein: CAITTSGGQTYEQYF.

This chain uses TRBV2 with TRBJ1-1; D unclear. CDR3 length equals 13 residues. The ends were cut back, 8 bases at V and 5 bases at J, with 15 bases in the middle. From germline, CDR1 is SNHLY and CDR2 FYNNEI. CDR3 sequence (DNA): TGTGCCAGCCGGGCAGGCGGGCGGACTGAAGCTTTCTTT. Protein: CASRAGGRTEAFF.

This clonotype was found a few times. The V gene is TRBV25-1, the J gene TRBJ2-1; 12 bases are shared with TRBD2. The CDR3 loop spans 15 amino acids. The germline gives CDR1 MGHDK, CDR2 SYGVNS. Trimming at V came to 3 bases and at J to 8 bases, leaving 5 bases not matched to a gene. The CDR3 bases are TGTGCCAGCAGTGATAAGAGACTAGCGGGAGATGAGCAGTTCTTC. This codes for CASSDKRLAGDEQFF.

Sample share makes this clonotype medium-sized. This chain joins TRBV10-3 and TRBJ1-4; no reliable D call. The germline V gene has CDR1 ENHRY and CDR2 SYGVKD. The CDR3 length is 13 residues. Trimming took off 3 bases at V and 5 bases at J, with 7 bases between the two ends. The CDR3 spells CAISERANEKLFF. As DNA, the CDR3 is TGTGCCATCAGTGAAAGGGCAAATGAAAAACTGTTTTTT.

Remarks on this clonotype: This may be a read error, as it is one base from a much larger clone. The chain combines TRBV12-3 or TRBV12-4 with TRBJ1-3; tentatively, D is TRBD1 (5 bases). This CDR3 contains 14 residues. The CDR3 DNA is TGTGCCAACTCGGGGACCAGCGCTGGAAACGCCATATATTTT. This codes for CANSGTSAGNAIYF.

The chain has TRBV10-3 and TRBJ1-1; no reliable D call. The germline CDR1 and CDR2 sequences are ENHRY and SYGVKD. The CDR3 runs 11 residues. Trimming left V 2 bases short and J 10 bases short, with 8 bases between. CDR3 DNA sequence: TGTGCCATCAGTGAGCTTGGCCGAGCTTTCTTT. Protein sequence: CAISELGRAFF.